This entry lists 5 T cell receptor beta chains sequenced from one sample in a study of cytomegalovirus exposure and HLA in healthy donors. Clones were read by immunoSEQ multiplex PCR, and TCRdb kept only the in-frame ones, dropping some. The repertoire holds tens of thousands of clones, with roughly 97% as singletons. Sample: PBMCs. The receptors come from a man aged 18 to 30 in good health and CMV-seronegative.

The rearrangement links TRBV7-9 to TRBJ2-2; D possibly corresponds to TRBD1 (5 bases). Trimming took 1 base from V and 5 from J, leaving 11 bases between them. CDR1 and CDR2 from the germline V gene are SEHNR and FQNEAQ (reference sequence). The length of the CDR3 is 15 residues. This chain's CDR3 is CASSLEVSGTGELFF. CDR3 sequence (DNA): TGTGCCAGCAGCTTAGAGGTATCAGGGACCGGGGAGCTGTTTTTT.

The V and J genes are TRBV30 and TRBJ1-1; the match to TRBD1 covers 8 bases. V dropped 5 bases and J dropped 0; count of bases not matched to a gene: 8. Germline loops: CDR1 GTSNPN, CDR2 SVGIG (reference sequence). The CDR3 has 15 amino acids. This CDR3 is CAWSSSTGVNTEAFF. The CDR3 DNA sequence: TGTGCCTGGTCCTCATCGACAGGGGTGAACACTGAAGCTTTCTTT.

This chain links TRBV27 with TRBJ2-1; no reliable D call. CDR1 is MNHEY, CDR2 SMNVEV, per germline (reference sequence). Trimming pared 10 bases from V and 0 bases from J, leaving 7 bases between. There are 12 residues in the CDR3. The CDR3 DNA reads TGTGCCACAGTAAGCTCCTACAATGAGCAGTTCTTC. It is translated as CATVSSYNEQFF.

The chain carries TRBV6-5 and TRBJ1-4; tentative D call: TRBD1 (5 bases). Trimming cost V 8 bases and J 4 bases, with 17 bases left between them. The CDR3 runs to 15 residues. In germline, CDR1 is MNHEY, CDR2 SVGAGI. The CDR3 nucleotides are TGTGCCAGCGGGGCAATGGGGAGGGGTAATGAAAAACTGTTTTTT. This sequence encodes CASGAMGRGNEKLFF.

The rearrangement links TRBV7-9 to TRBJ1-4; D uncertain. This CDR3 contains 14 residues. Germline V gene data show CDR1 as SEHNR and CDR2 as FQNEAQ (reference sequence). V was pared by 1 base and J by 2 bases, with 5 bases between. CDR3 sequence: CASSLGATNEKLFF. The DNA for the CDR3 is TGTGCCAGCAGCTTAGGAGCGACTAATGAAAAACTGTTTTTT.